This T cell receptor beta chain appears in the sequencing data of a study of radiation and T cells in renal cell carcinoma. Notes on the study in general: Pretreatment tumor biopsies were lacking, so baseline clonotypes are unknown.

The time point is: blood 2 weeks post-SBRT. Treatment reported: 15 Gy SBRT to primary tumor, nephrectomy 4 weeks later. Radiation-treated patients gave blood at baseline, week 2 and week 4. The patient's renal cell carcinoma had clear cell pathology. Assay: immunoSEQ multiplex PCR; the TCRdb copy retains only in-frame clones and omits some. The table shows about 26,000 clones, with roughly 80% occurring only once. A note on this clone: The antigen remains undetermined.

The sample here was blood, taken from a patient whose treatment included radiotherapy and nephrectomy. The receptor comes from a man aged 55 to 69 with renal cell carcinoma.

The CDR3 region has the DNA TGTGCCAGCTCACCAGGGACTAGCGGGACGTTTAGCACAGATACGCAGTATTTT. Amino acid sequence: CASSPGTSGTFSTDTQYF. The chain carries TRBV18 and TRBJ2-3; TRBD2 aligns across 13 bases. V lost 2 bases to trimming and J lost 0 bases; unmatched junction nucleotides: 5. The CDR3 has 18 residues. The germline V gene has CDR1 KGHSH and CDR2 LQKENI. The complete variable domain, with remaining parts taken from reference TRBV18 and TRBJ2-3, reads NAGVMQNPRHLVRRRGQEARLRCSPMKGHSHVYWYRQLPEEGLKFMVYLQKENIIDESGMPKERFSAEFPKEGPSILRIQQVVRGDSAAYFCASSPGTSGTFSTDTQYFGPGTRLTVL.